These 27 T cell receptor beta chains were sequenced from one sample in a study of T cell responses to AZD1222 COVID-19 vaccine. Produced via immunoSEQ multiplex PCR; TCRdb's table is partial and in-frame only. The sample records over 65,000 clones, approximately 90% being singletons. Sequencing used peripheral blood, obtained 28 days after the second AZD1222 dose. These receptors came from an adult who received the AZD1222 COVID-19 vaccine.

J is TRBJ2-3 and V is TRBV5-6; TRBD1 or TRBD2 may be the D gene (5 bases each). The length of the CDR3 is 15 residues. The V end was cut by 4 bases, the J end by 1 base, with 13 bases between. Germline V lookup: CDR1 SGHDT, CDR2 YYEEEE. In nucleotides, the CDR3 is TGTGCCAGCAGCCAAACGGGACGCCGCACAGATACGCAGTATTTT. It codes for CASSQTGRRTDTQYF.

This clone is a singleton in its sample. The CDR3 coding sequence is TGTGCCAGCAGAGAACTAGCGGGGGGTAATGAGCAGTTCTTC. This translates into CASRELAGGNEQFF. The chain recombines TRBV6-4 with TRBJ2-1, with 12 bases that match TRBD2. There are 14 residues in the CDR3. Germline CDR1 and CDR2: MRHNA and SNTAGT. Trimming at V came to 6 bases and at J to 7 bases, leaving 4 bases not matched to a gene.

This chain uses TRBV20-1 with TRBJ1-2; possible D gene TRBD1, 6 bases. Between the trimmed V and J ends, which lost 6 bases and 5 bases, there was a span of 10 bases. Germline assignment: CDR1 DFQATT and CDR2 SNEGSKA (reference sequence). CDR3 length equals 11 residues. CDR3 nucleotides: TGCAGTGCCCAGGGGAGTTATGGCTACACCTTC. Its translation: CSAQGSYGYTF.

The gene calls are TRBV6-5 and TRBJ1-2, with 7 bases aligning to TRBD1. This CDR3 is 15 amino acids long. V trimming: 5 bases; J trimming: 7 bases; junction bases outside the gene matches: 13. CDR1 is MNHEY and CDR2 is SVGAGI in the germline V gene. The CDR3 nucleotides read TGTGCCAGCAGTACCCGGACAGGTTCGCCGGCTGGCTACACCTTC. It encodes CASSTRTGSPAGYTF.

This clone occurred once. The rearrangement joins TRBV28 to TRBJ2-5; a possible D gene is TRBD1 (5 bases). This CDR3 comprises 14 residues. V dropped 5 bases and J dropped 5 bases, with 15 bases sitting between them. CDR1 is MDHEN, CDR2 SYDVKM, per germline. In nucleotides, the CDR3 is TGTGCCAGCAGTCCCCAGTGGGGCAGCGAGACCCAGTACTTC. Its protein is CASSPQWGSETQYF.

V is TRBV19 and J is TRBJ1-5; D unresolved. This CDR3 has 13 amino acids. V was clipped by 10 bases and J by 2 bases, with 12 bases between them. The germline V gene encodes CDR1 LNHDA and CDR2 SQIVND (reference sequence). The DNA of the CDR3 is TGTGCCACTAACTATGGGGGCAATCAGCCCCAGCATTTT. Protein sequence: CATNYGGNQPQHF.

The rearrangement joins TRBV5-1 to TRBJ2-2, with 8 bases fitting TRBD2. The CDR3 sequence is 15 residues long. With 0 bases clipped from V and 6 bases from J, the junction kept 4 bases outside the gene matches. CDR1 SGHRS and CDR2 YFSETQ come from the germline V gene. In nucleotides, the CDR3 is TGCGCCAGCAGCTTGGTGGCTAGCGGGCCCGGGGAGCTGTTTTTT. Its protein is CASSLVASGPGELFF.

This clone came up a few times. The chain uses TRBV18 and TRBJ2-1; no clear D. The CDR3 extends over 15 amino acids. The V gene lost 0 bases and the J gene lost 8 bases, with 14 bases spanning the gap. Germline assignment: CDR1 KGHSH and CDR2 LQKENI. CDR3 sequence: CASSPPWAPTYEQFF. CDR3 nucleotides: TGTGCCAGCTCACCACCGTGGGCGCCGACATATGAGCAGTTCTTC.

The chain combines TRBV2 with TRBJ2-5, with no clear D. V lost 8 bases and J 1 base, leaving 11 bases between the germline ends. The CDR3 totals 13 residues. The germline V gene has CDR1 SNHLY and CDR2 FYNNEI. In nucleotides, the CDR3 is TGTGCCAGCTCACTCTGGGTCCAAGAGACCCAGTACTTC. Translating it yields CASSLWVQETQYF.

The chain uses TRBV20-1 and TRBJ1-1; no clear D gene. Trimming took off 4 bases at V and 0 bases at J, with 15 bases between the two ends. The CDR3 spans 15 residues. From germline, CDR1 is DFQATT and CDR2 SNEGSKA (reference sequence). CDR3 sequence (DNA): TGCAGTGCTATTGACCCGAGGAAGATGAACACTGAAGCTTTCTTT. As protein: CSAIDPRKMNTEAFF.

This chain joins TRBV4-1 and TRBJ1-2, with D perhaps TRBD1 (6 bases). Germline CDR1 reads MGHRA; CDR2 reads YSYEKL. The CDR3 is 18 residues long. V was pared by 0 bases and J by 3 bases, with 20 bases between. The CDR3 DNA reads TGCGCCAGCAGCCAAGAAGATACGCTAGAGGACAGATACTATGGCTACACCTTC. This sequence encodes CASSQEDTLEDRYYGYTF.

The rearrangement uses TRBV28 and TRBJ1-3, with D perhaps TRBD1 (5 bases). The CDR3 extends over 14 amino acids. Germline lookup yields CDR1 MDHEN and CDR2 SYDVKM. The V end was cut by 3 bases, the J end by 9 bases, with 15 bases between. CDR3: CASSFRDSRPTIYF. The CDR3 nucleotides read TGTGCCAGCAGTTTCCGCGACAGTCGACCCACCATATATTTT.

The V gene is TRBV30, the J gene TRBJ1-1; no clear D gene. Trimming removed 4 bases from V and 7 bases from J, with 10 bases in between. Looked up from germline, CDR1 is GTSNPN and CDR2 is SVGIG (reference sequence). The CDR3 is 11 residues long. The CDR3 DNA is TGTGCCTGGAAGATCCAAAATGAAGCTTTCTTT. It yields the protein CAWKIQNEAFF.

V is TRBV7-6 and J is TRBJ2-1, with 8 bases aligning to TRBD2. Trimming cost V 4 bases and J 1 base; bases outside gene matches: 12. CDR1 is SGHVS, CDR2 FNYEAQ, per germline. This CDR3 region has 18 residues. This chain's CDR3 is CASSSSPGAGGSYNEQFF. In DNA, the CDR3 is TGTGCCAGCAGCTCTAGCCCTGGGGCGGGGGGATCCTACAATGAGCAGTTCTTC.

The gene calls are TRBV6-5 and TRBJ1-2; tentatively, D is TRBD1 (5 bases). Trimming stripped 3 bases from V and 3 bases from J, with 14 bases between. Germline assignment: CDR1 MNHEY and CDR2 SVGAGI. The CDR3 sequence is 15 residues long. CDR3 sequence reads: CASSYSVEGHYGYTF. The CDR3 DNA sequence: TGTGCCAGCAGTTATTCAGTAGAGGGGCACTATGGCTACACCTTC.

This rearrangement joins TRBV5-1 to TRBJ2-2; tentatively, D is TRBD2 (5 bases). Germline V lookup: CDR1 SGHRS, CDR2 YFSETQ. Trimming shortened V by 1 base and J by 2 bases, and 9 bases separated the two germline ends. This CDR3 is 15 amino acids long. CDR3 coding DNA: TGCGCCAGCAGCTTGAACGGGGTTAACACCGGGGAGCTGTTTTTT. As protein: CASSLNGVNTGELFF.

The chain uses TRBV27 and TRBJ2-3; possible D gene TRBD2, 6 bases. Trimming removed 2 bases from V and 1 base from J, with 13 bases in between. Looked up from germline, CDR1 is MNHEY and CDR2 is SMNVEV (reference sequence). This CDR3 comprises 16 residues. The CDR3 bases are TGTGCCAGCAGTTTAGTGGCGGGGCCTCGCACAGATACGCAGTATTTT. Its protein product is CASSLVAGPRTDTQYF.

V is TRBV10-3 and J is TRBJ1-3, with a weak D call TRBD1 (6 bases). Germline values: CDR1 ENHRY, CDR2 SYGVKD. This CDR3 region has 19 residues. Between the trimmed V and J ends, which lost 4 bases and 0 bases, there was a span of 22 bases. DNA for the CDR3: TGTGCCATCAGTGGCCTACAGGGAGATTTCGGCGTCTCTGGAAACACCATATATTTT. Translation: CAISGLQGDFGVSGNTIYF.

CDR3 coding DNA: TGTGCCAGTAGTACGAGGACTAGAGGCGCAGATACGCAGTATTTT. Residues: CASSTRTRGADTQYF. This chain uses TRBV19 with TRBJ2-3; TRBD2 aligns across 7 bases. J lost 4 bases, V lost 4 bases, and 8 bases had no gene match. Germline-derived CDR1 and CDR2 are LNHDA and SQIVND (reference sequence). The CDR3 runs 15 residues.

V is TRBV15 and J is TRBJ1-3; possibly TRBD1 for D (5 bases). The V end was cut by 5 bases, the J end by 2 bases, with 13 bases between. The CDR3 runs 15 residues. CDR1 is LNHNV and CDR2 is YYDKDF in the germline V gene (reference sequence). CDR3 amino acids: CATSLDRGAGNTIYF. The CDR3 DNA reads TGTGCCACCAGCTTAGATAGGGGAGCTGGAAACACCATATATTTT.

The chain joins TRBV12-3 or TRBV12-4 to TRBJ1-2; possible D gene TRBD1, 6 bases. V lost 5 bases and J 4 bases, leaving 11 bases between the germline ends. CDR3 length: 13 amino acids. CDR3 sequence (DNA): TGTGCCAGCAGTACCGGGACACCCTATGGCTACACCTTC. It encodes CASSTGTPYGYTF.

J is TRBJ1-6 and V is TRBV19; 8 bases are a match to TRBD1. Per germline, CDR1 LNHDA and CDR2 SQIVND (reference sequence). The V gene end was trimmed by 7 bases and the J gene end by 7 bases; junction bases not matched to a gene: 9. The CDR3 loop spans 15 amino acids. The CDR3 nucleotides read TGTGCCAGTACCCCAGTAGGGACAGGAAATTCACCCCTCCACTTT. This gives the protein CASTPVGTGNSPLHF.

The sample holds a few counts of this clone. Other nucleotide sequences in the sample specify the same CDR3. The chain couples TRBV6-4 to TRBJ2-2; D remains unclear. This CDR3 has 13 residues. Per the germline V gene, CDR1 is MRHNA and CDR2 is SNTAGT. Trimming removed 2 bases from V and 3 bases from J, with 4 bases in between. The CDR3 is CASSDHDTGELFF. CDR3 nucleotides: TGTGCCAGCAGTGACCATGACACCGGGGAGCTGTTTTTT.

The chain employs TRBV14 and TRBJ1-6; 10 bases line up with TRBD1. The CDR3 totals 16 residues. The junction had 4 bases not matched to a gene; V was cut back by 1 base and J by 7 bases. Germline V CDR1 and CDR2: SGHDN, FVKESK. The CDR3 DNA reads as TGTGCCAGCAGCCAAGTTTTGGGACAGGGGAATTCACCCCTCCACTTT. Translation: CASSQVLGQGNSPLHF.

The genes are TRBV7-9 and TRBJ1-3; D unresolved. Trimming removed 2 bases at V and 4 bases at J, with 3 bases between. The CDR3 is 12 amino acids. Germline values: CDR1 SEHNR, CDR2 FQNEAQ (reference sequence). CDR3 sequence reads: CASSLMGNTIYF. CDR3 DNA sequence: TGTGCCAGCAGCTTAATGGGAAACACCATATATTTT.

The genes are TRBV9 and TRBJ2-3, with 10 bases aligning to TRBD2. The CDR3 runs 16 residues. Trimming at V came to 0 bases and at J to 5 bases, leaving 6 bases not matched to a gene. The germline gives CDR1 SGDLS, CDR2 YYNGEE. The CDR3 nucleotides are TGTGCCAGCAGCGTAGACAGCGGGGGGGCTAGAGATACGCAGTATTTT. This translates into CASSVDSGGARDTQYF.

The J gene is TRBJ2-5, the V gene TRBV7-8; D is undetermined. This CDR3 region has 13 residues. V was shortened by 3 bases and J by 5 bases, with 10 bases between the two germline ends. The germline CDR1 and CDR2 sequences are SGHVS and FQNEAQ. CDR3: CASSFAVEETQYF. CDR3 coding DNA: TGTGCCAGCAGCTTTGCTGTGGAGGAGACCCAGTACTTC.